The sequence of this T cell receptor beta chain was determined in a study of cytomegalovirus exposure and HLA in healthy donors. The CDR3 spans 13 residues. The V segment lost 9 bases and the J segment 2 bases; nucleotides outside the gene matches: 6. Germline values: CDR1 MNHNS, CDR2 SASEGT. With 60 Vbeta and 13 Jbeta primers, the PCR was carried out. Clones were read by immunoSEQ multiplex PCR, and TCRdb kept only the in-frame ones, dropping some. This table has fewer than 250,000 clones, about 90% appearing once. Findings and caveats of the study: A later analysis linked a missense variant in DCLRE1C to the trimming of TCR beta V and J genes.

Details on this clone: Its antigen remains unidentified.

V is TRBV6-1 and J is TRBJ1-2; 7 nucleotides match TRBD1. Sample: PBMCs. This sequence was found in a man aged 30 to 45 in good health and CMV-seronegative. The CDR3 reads CASQLQGNYGYTF. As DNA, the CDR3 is TGTGCCAGTCAATTACAGGGGAACTATGGCTACACCTTC.